This entry lists 12 T cell receptor beta chains sequenced from one sample in a study of T cells after yellow fever vaccination. TCRdb processed the 5' RACE reads anew with MiXCR; each CDR3 protein has one entry. The sample holds 150,000 to 200,000 distinct CDR3 sequences; roughly 6.2% are singletons and the top ten take just under 3%. Sequencing used CD4+ T cells sorted from PBMCs, obtained on the day of the first yellow fever vaccination. The receptors shown here come from a man aged 18-30 years who received the YFV17D yellow fever vaccine.

This clonotype was counted at least ten times. This chain connects TRBV29-1 to TRBJ2-7, with 7 bases aligning to TRBD1. Trimming took 4 bases from V and 0 from J; bases not matched to a gene: 0. The CDR3 is made up of 12 amino acids. From germline, CDR1 is SQVTM and CDR2 ANQGSEA. CDR3 in amino acids: CSVGDSSYEQYV. In DNA form, the CDR3 reads TGCAGCGTTGGGGACAGCTCCTACGAGCAGTACGTC.

Ten or more counts support this clonotype. The chain links TRBV12-3 or TRBV12-4 to TRBJ1-4; no reliable D call. Deletions cut 6 bases from V and 10 bases from J, with 15 bases between. This CDR3 is built from 13 residues. The CDR3 DNA reads as TGTGCCAGCAGCCTTGCCACGGGAGGAAAACTGTTTTTT. Amino acid sequence: CASSLATGGKLFF.

This clonotype was found a few times. The V and J genes are TRBV5-1 and TRBJ2-7; 9 bases are shared with TRBD2. V shed 2 bases and J 3 bases; nucleotides not matched to a gene: 6. The CDR3 is made up of 15 amino acids. Germline loops: CDR1 SGHRS, CDR2 YFSETQ. The CDR3 loop is CASSFRLAGDYEQYF. CDR3 in DNA: TGCGCCAGCAGCTTTAGGTTAGCGGGGGACTACGAGCAGTACTTC.

In its sample, this clonotype was seen many times. The chain is built from TRBV7-2 and TRBJ1-1; D gene unclear. The length of the CDR3 is 14 residues. V was clipped by 2 bases and J by 2 bases, with 9 bases between them. The germline V gene has CDR1 SGHTA and CDR2 FQGNSA. The CDR3 protein is CASSLNSQNTEAFF. The CDR3 DNA reads TGTGCCAGCAGCTTAAACAGCCAAAACACTGAAGCTTTCTTT.

The chain links TRBV5-4 to TRBJ2-5; 16 nucleotides line up with TRBD2. V gave up 4 bases and J gave up 3 bases; unmatched junction bases: 3. Germline CDR1 SGHNT, CDR2 YYREEE (reference sequence). The CDR3 length is 16 residues. CDR3: CASSAGLAGGEETQYF. CDR3 coding DNA: TGTGCCAGCAGCGCGGGACTAGCGGGGGGGGAAGAGACCCAGTACTTC.

The table lists this clonotype with a count of one. This chain connects TRBV12-3 or TRBV12-4 to TRBJ2-5; tentatively, D is TRBD2 (5 bases). Trimming stripped 5 bases from V and 3 bases from J, with 16 bases between. The CDR3 runs to 15 residues. The DNA of the CDR3 is TGTGCCAGCAGTCGGTACGGGGTGAGGGAAGAGACCCAGTACTTC. It is translated as CASSRYGVREETQYF.

This clonotype was picked up many times. The chain has TRBV7-9 and TRBJ2-7, with D perhaps matching TRBD2 (5 bases). Germline V gives CDR1 SEHNR, CDR2 FQNEAQ (reference sequence). Trimming took off 4 bases at V and 3 bases at J, with 13 bases between the two ends. This CDR3 spans 14 amino acids. The CDR3 reads CASSSGGLNYEQYV. In nucleotides, the CDR3 is TGTGCCAGCAGCTCAGGAGGCCTCAACTACGAGCAGTACGTC.

Ten or more counts support this clonotype. This chain joins TRBV18 and TRBJ2-1, with D perhaps TRBD1 or TRBD2 (5 bases each). The CDR3 has 15 amino acids. Trimming pared 0 bases from V and 7 bases from J, leaving 13 bases between. From germline, CDR1 is KGHSH and CDR2 LQKENI. This CDR3 is CASSPPTGTGNEQFF. The CDR3 nucleotides read TGTGCCAGCTCACCACCAACGGGGACGGGAAATGAGCAGTTCTTC. The whole variable domain, remainder taken from reference TRBV18 and TRBJ2-1, is NAGVMQNPRHLVRRRGQEARLRCSPMKGHSHVYWYRQLPEEGLKFMVYLQKENIIDESGMPKERFSAEFPKEGPSILRIQQVVRGDSAAYFCASSPPTGTGNEQFFGPGTRLTVL.

This clonotype was counted a few times. The V gene is TRBV6-5, the J gene TRBJ2-6; possibly TRBD1 for D (7 bases). Germline V gene sequence: CDR1 MNHEY, CDR2 SVGAGI. The CDR3 is made up of 17 amino acids. Trimming cost V 0 bases and J 3 bases, with 12 bases left between them. In DNA form, the CDR3 reads TGTGCCAGCAGTTACTCGACTAGGGGGCATGGGGCCAACGTCCTGACTTTC. Protein: CASSYSTRGHGANVLTF.

This chain uses TRBV6-1 with TRBJ1-4; D possibly corresponds to TRBD1 (5 bases). The CDR3 is made up of 15 amino acids. Germline CDR1 reads MNHNS; CDR2 reads SASEGT. V shed 6 bases and J shed 4 bases, with 15 bases lying between them. CDR3 sequence reads: CASSPVGTDNEKLFF. The CDR3 nucleotides read TGTGCCAGCAGCCCGGTGGGGACTGATAATGAAAAACTGTTTTTT.

This clonotype has ten or more counts. V is TRBV4-3 and J is TRBJ2-3; 12 positions match TRBD2. The V gene's germline CDR1 is LGHNA and CDR2 YSLEER. V trimming: 5 bases; J trimming: 3 bases; junction bases outside the gene matches: 6. CDR3 length: 16 residues. The CDR3 DNA reads as TGCGCCAGCAGCGAGACTAGCGGGGGCTATACAGATACGCAGTATTTT. Its protein is CASSETSGGYTDTQYF.

The gene calls are TRBV5-4 and TRBJ2-7, with 8 bases that match TRBD1. The germline gives CDR1 SGHNT, CDR2 YYREEE (reference sequence). The V gene end was trimmed by 3 bases and the J gene end by 1 base; junction bases not matched to a gene: 3. This CDR3 spans 14 amino acids. The CDR3 sequence is CASSSGQGSYEQYV. CDR3 coding DNA: TGTGCCAGCAGCTCCGGACAGGGATCCTACGAGCAGTACGTC.